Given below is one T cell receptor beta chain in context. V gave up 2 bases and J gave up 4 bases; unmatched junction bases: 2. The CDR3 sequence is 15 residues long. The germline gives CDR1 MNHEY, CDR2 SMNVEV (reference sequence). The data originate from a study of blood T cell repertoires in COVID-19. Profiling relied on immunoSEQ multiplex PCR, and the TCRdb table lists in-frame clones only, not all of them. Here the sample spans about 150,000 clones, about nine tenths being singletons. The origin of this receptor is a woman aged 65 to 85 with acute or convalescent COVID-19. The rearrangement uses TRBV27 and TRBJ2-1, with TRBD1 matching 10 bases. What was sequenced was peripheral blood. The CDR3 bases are TGTGCCAGCAGTTTACGGGACAGGGGTTACAATGAGCAGTTCTTC. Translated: CASSLRDRGYNEQFF.